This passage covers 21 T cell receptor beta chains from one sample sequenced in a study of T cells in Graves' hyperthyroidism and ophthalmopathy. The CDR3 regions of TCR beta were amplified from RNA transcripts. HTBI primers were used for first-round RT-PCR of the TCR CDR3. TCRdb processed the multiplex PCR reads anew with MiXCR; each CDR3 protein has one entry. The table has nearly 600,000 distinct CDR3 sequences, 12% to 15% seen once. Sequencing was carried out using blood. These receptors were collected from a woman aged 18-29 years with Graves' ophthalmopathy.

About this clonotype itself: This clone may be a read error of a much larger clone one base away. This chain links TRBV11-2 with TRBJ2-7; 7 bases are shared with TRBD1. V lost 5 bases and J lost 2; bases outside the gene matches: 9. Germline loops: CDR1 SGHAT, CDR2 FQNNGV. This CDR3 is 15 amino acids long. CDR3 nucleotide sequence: TGTGCCAGCAGCACCGACGACAGGGCGCCCTACGAGCAGTACTTC. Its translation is CASSTDDRAPYEQYF.

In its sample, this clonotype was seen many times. CDR3 in amino acids: CASSGTDSGANVLTF. DNA for the CDR3: TGTGCCAGCAGTGGGACGGATTCTGGGGCCAACGTCCTGACTTTC. The chain carries TRBV27 and TRBJ2-6; tentatively, D is TRBD1 or TRBD2 (5 bases each). V dropped 5 bases and J dropped 1 base, with 9 bases sitting between them. Germline V gives CDR1 MNHEY, CDR2 SMNVEV (reference sequence). CDR3 length: 15 amino acids. Full variable domain (outside the CDR3, taken from reference TRBV27 and TRBJ2-6): EAQVTQNPRYLITVTGKKLTVTCSQNMNHEYMSWYRQDPGLGLRQIYYSMNVEVTDKGDVPEGYKVSRKEKRNFPLILESPSPNQTSLYFCASSGTDSGANVLTFGAGSRLTVL.

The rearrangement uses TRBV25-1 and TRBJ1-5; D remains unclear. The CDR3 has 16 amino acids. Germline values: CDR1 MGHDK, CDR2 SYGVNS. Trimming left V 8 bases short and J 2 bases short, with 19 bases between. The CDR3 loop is CASRFIRTPRNQPQHF. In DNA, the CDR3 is TGTGCCAGCCGCTTCATAAGGACGCCCCGCAATCAGCCCCAGCATTTT. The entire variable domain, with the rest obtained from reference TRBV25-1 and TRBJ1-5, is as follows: EADIYQTPRYLVIGTGKKITLECSQTMGHDKMYWYQQDPGMELHLIHYSYGVNSTEKGDLSSESTVSRIRTEHFPLTLESARPSHTSQYLCASRFIRTPRNQPQHFGDGTRLSIL.

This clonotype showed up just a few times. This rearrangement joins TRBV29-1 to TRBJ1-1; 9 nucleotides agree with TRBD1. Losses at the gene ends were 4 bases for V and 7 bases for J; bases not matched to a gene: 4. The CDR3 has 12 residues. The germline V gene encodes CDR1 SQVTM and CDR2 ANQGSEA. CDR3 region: CSVGDREGEAFF. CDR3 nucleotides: TGCAGCGTTGGGGACAGGGAGGGTGAAGCTTTCTTT. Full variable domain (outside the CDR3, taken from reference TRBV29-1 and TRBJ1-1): SAVISQKPSRDICQRGTSLTIQCQVDSQVTMMFWYRQQPGQSLTLIATANQGSEATYESGFVIDKFPISRPNLTFSTLTVSNMSPEDSSIYLCSVGDREGEAFFGQGTRLTVV.

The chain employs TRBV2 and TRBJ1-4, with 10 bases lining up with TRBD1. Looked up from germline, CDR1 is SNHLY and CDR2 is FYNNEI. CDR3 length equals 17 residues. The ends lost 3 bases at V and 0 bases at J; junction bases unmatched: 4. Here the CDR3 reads CASSEGTGAATNEKLFF. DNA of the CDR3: TGTGCCAGCAGTGAGGGGACAGGGGCTGCAACTAATGAAAAACTGTTTTTT.

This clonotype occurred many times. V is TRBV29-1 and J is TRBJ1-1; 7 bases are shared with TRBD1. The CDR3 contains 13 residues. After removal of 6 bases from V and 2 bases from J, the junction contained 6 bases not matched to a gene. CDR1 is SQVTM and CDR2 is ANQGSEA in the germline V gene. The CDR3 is CSVLGQLNTEAFF. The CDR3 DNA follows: TGCAGCGTCCTGGGACAGTTAAACACTGAAGCTTTCTTT.

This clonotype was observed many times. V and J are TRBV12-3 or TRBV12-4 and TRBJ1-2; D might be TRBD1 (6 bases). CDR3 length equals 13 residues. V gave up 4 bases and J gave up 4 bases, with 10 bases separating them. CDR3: CASSSDRVYGYTF. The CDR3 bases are TGTGCCAGCAGTTCGGACAGAGTCTATGGCTACACCTTC.

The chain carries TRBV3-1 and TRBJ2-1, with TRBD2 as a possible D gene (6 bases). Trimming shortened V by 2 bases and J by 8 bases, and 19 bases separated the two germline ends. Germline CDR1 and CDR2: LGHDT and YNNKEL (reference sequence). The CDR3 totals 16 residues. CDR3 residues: CASSQLGARGSDEQFF. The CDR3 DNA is TGTGCCAGCAGCCAACTCGGGGCCCGGGGGAGCGATGAGCAGTTCTTC.

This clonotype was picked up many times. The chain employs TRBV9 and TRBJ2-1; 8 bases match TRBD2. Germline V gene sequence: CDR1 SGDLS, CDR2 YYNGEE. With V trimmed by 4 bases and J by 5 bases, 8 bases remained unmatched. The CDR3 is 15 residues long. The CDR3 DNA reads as TGTGCCAGCAGCATCCGCGGACTAGCTCACAATGAGCAGTTCTTC. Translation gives CASSIRGLAHNEQFF.

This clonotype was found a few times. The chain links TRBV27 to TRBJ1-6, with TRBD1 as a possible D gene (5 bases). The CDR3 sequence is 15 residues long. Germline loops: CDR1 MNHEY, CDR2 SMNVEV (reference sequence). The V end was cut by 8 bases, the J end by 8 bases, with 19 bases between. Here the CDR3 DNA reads TGTGCCAGCTCGGGGACCGTGGGATATTATTCACCCCTCCACTTT. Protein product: CASSGTVGYYSPLHF.

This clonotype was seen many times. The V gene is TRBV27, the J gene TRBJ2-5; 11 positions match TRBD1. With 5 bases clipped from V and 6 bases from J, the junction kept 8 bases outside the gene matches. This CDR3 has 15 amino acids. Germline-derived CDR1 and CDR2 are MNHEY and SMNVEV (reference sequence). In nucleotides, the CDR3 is TGTGCCAGCAGTCTAGGGACAGGGGGGAAAAAGACCCAGTACTTC. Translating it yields CASSLGTGGKKTQYF.

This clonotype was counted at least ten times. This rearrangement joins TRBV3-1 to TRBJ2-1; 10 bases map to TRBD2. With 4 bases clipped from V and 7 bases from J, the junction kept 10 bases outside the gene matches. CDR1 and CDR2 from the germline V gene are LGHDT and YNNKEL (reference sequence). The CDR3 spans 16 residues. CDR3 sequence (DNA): TGTGCCAGCAGCCCTACCCTAGCGGGAGCTATAAATGAGCAGTTCTTC. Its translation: CASSPTLAGAINEQFF.

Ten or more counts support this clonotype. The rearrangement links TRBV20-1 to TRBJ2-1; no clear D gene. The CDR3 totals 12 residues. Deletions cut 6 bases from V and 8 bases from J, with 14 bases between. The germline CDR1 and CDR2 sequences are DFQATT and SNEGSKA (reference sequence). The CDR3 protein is CSADLGLDEQFF. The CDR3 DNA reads TGCAGTGCCGACTTGGGTCTCGATGAGCAGTTCTTC.

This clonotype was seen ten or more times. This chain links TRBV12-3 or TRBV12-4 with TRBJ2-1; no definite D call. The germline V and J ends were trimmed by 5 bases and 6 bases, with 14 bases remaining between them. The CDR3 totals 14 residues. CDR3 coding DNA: TGTGCCAGCAGTCCCAACCACTCTTTCAATGAGCAGTTCTTC. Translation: CASSPNHSFNEQFF.

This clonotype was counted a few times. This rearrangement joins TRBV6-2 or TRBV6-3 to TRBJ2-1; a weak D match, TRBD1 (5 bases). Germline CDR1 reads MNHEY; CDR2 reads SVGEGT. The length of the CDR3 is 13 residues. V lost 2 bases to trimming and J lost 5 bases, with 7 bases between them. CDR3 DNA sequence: TGTGCCAGCAGTTACGGGGCAGACAATGAGCAGTTCTTC. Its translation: CASSYGADNEQFF.

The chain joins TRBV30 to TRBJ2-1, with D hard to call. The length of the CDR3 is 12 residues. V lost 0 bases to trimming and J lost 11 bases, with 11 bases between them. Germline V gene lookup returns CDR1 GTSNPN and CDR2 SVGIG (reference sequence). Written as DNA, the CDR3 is TGTGCCTGGAGTGTACGAATAGCCCAGCAGTTCTTC. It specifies CAWSVRIAQQFF.

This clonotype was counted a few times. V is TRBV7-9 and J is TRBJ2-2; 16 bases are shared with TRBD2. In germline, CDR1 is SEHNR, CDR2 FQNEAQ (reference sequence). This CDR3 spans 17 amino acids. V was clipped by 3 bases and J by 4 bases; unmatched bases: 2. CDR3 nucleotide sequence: TGTGCCAGCAGCTTCGGGACTAGCGGGAGGGCCACCGGGGAGCTGTTTTTT. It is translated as CASSFGTSGRATGELFF. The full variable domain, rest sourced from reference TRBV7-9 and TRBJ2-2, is DTGVSQNPRHKITKRGQNVTFRCDPISEHNRLYWYRQTLGQGPEFLTYFQNEAQLEKSRLLSDRFSAERPKGSFSTLEIQRTEQGDSAMYLCASSFGTSGRATGELFFGEGSRLTVL.

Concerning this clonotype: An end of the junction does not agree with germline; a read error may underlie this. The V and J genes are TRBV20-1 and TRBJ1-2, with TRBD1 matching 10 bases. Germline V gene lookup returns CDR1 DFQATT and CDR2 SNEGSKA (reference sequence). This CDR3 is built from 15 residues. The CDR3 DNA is TGCAGTGCTATTGGAGGGACAGGGGTCCTTTATGGCTACATCTTC. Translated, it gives CSAIGGTGVLYGYIF.

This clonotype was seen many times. The CDR3: CASSPLGGGGTEAFF. CDR3 in DNA: TGTGCCAGCAGCCCGCTTGGGGGGGGAGGCACTGAAGCTTTCTTT. The chain is built from TRBV7-3 and TRBJ1-1; D might be TRBD1 (5 bases). The CDR3 totals 15 residues. V lost 5 bases and J 4 bases, leaving 17 bases between the germline ends. The germline gives CDR1 SGHTA, CDR2 FQGTGA.

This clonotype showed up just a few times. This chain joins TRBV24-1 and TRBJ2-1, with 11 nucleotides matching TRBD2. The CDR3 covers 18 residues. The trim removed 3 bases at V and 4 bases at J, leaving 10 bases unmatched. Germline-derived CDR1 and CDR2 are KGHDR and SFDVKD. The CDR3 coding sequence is TGTGCCACCAGTGATCTCCAGACTAGCGGGGCGGATTACAATGAGCAGTTCTTC. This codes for CATSDLQTSGADYNEQFF.

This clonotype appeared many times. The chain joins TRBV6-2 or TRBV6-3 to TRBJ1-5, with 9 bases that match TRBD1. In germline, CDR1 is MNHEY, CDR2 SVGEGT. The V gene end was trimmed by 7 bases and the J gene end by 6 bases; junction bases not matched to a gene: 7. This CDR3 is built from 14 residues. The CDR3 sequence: CASTGQGFFQPQHF. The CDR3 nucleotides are TGTGCCAGCACGGGACAGGGTTTCTTTCAGCCCCAGCATTTT.